A single sample gave rise to the 22 T cell receptor beta chains below, sequenced in a study of breast tumors, draining lymph nodes, adjacent tissues. TCRdb reprocessed the multiplex PCR reads with MiXCR, giving one entry per CDR3 protein. The table shows 150,000 or so distinct CDR3 sequences, with about 30% occurring only once. Samples came from axillary lymph nodes draining the breast cancer. Sequencing was performed on axillary lymph node tissue. Receptors originate from a female donor with breast cancer. Some clones in this sample may be carry-over from other donors' samples.

To note about this clonotype: This CDR3 is missing its conserved last phenylalanine or tryptophan, likely due to a read error. This sequence joins TRBV2 and TRBJ1-6; 12 bases fit TRBD1. This CDR3 region has 15 residues. The V gene's germline CDR1 is SNHLY and CDR2 FYNNEI. Trimming removed 8 bases from V and 8 bases from J; junction bases left unmatched: 7. The CDR3 region has the DNA TGTGCCAGCTCTCTCGGGGACAGGGGGCATTCACCCCTCCACTCC. Amino acid sequence: CASSLGDRGHSPLHS.

The chain combines TRBV7-9 with TRBJ2-3; D is possibly TRBD1 (6 bases). CDR1 SEHNR and CDR2 FQNEAQ come from the germline V gene (reference sequence). The V gene lost 5 bases and the J gene lost 5 bases, with 11 bases spanning the gap. CDR3 size: 13 residues. CDR3 coding DNA: TGTGCCAGCAGCCCTATGACAGGAGATACGCAGTATTTT. Translation: CASSPMTGDTQYF.

The chain employs TRBV4-3 and TRBJ2-3; TRBD2 matches 11 bases. The CDR3 contains 15 residues. CDR1 LGHNA and CDR2 YSLEER come from the germline V gene. V lost 3 bases and J lost 11; bases outside the gene matches: 10. The CDR3 region is CASSHGLAGNNEQYF. The CDR3 DNA reads TGCGCCAGCAGCCACGGACTAGCGGGTAACAATGAGCAGTATTTT.

This clonotype came up many times. This chain joins TRBV4-3 and TRBJ2-7; TRBD1 matches at 9 bases. After removal of 1 base from V and 4 bases from J, the junction contained 8 bases not matched to a gene. The CDR3 is 16 residues long. Germline V gene data show CDR1 as LGHNA and CDR2 as YSLEER. The CDR3 spells CASSQAGTGLGYEQYF. CDR3 nucleotide sequence: TGCGCCAGCAGCCAAGCAGGGACAGGGTTAGGGTACGAGCAGTACTTC.

This clonotype was detected ten times or more. The V call is TRBV6-1, the J call TRBJ1-2; 10 positions match TRBD1. The trim removed 0 bases at V and 6 bases at J, leaving 1 base unmatched. The CDR3 loop spans 14 amino acids. Per the germline V gene, CDR1 is MNHNS and CDR2 is SASEGT. The CDR3 coding sequence is TGTGCCAGCAGTGAAGCGGGGACAGGGGATGGCTACACCTTC. Its translation is CASSEAGTGDGYTF.

This clonotype was counted many times. V usage is TRBV12-3 or TRBV12-4 and J usage is TRBJ2-1, with 9 bases identical to TRBD2. The trim removed 0 bases at V and 2 bases at J, leaving 8 bases unmatched. This CDR3 has 18 amino acids. The CDR3 region is CASSLAGAGGRAYNEQFF. CDR3 DNA sequence: TGTGCCAGCAGTTTAGCTGGTGCGGGCGGGAGGGCCTACAATGAGCAGTTCTTC.

Ten or more counts support this clonotype. This rearrangement joins TRBV6-5 to TRBJ2-5; TRBD2 matches 13 bases. V trimming: 6 bases; J trimming: 6 bases; junction bases outside the gene matches: 7. The CDR3 covers 15 residues. Germline CDR1 and CDR2: MNHEY and SVGAGI. This chain's CDR3 is CASSSTSGGTKTQYF. The CDR3 nucleotides are TGTGCCAGCAGCTCGACTAGCGGGGGGACGAAGACCCAGTACTTC.

This clonotype was detected ten times or more. The chain employs TRBV19 and TRBJ2-3, with D perhaps assigned TRBD1 or TRBD2 (6 bases each). Trimming removed 8 bases from V and 5 bases from J, with 17 bases in between. Germline CDR1 LNHDA, CDR2 SQIVND (reference sequence). CDR3 length equals 14 residues. The CDR3 region is CASQKGGKLDTQYF. CDR3 bases: TGTGCCAGTCAAAAGGGGGGAAAGCTAGATACGCAGTATTTT.

The table lists this clonotype with many counts. The chain recombines TRBV28 with TRBJ1-6; D possibly corresponds to TRBD1 (6 bases). Germline CDR1 MDHEN, CDR2 SYDVKM. CDR3 length equals 18 residues. Trimming pared 5 bases from V and 1 base from J, leaving 18 bases between. The CDR3 DNA is TGTGCCAGCAGTCCAGCCCACAGGACAGCTTCCTATAATTCACCCCTCCACTTT. It yields the protein CASSPAHRTASYNSPLHF.

The chain is built from TRBV7-9 and TRBJ1-4; D is perhaps TRBD1 (6 bases). V was shortened by 4 bases and J by 5 bases, with 17 bases between the two germline ends. Per germline, CDR1 SEHNR and CDR2 FQNEAQ (reference sequence). CDR3 length: 16 amino acids. The CDR3 sequence is CASSSSRQAQNEKLFF. DNA for the CDR3: TGTGCCAGCAGCTCGAGTCGACAGGCCCAAAATGAAAAACTGTTTTTT.

This clonotype was seen a few times. The V and J genes are TRBV6-5 and TRBJ1-4; TRBD1 is a possible D gene (6 bases). V was shortened by 5 bases and J by 6 bases, with 19 bases between the two germline ends. The CDR3 consists of 16 residues. CDR1 and CDR2 from the germline V gene are MNHEY and SVGAGI. CDR3 sequence (DNA): TGTGCCAGCAGTCACGGGCAGGGGAGGGTTCATGAAAAACTGTTTTTT. It yields the protein CASSHGQGRVHEKLFF.

In the case of this clonotype: Since a much larger clone is just one base distant, this may be a read error. The chain carries TRBV24-1 and TRBJ2-1; 14 bases fit TRBD2. This CDR3 is built from 19 residues. Germline V gene lookup returns CDR1 KGHDR and CDR2 SFDVKD. The CDR3 loop reads CATSDPLGTSGSSQREQLF. CDR3 coding DNA: TGTGCCACCAGTGACCCCCTGGGGACTAGCGGGAGTTCGCAGCGTGAGCAGCTCTTC.

This clonotype was detected many times. The chain carries TRBV2 and TRBJ1-1; the D is unclear. The CDR3 length is 13 residues. V was cut by 4 bases and J by 4 bases, with 10 bases left in between. Germline V gene sequence: CDR1 SNHLY, CDR2 FYNNEI. For the CDR3, the DNA is TGTGCCAGCAGTGCGGGCCGTGGCACTGAAGCTTTCTTT. This encodes CASSAGRGTEAFF.

On this clonotype: A much more abundant neighbour one base away suggests this may be a read error. The chain links TRBV14 to TRBJ2-5; perhaps D is TRBD1 or TRBD2 (7 bases each). The germline gives CDR1 SGHDN, CDR2 FVKESK. This CDR3 spans 14 amino acids. The CDR3 spells CAISPRGGQETQYF. The CDR3 bases are TGTGCCATCAGCCCCAGGGGGGGTCAAGAGACCCAGTACTTC.

As to this clonotype: Mismatch with germline at one junction end may stem from a read error. The J gene is TRBJ2-2, the V gene TRBV5-1; perhaps TRBD2 as D (6 bases). The CDR3 is made up of 16 amino acids. The V gene's germline CDR1 is SGHRS and CDR2 YFSETQ. The CDR3 nucleotides read TGTGCCAGCAGCCTATCCATAGCGGTGAACACCGGGGAGCTGTTTTTT. This gives the protein CASSLSIAVNTGELFF.

Ten or more counts support this clonotype. The V gene is TRBV2, the J gene TRBJ1-6; D unclear. Trimming stripped 6 bases from V and 6 bases from J, with 15 bases between. The CDR3 is made up of 15 amino acids. Per the germline V gene, CDR1 is SNHLY and CDR2 is FYNNEI. Written as DNA, the CDR3 is TGTGCCAGCAGGCCCGACCGAGCCCCTAATTCACCCCTCCACTTT. Translated, it gives CASRPDRAPNSPLHF.

Turning to this clonotype: A read error is possible here, since a much larger clone lies one base away. The chain combines TRBV20-1 with TRBJ2-7; possibly TRBD1 or TRBD2 for D (7 bases each). This CDR3 is 11 amino acids long. CDR1 is DFQATT, CDR2 SNEGSKA, per germline (reference sequence). CDR3 DNA sequence: TGCAGTGTCAGGGGGAGGGGCCCCCTTTCCTTC. Protein: CSVRGRGPLSF.

This clonotype was seen many times. This chain joins TRBV28 and TRBJ2-1; tentative D call: TRBD2 (5 bases). The V end lost 7 bases, the J end lost 0 bases, and 13 bases lay between the germline ends. Germline lookup yields CDR1 MDHEN and CDR2 SYDVKM. The CDR3 has 15 residues. CDR3 sequence reads: CASTLLGSSYNEQFF. In DNA, the CDR3 is TGTGCCAGCACCTTACTTGGGAGCTCCTACAATGAGCAGTTCTTC.

V is TRBV30 and J is TRBJ2-5, with TRBD2 matching over 8 bases. V was pared by 5 bases and J by 10 bases, with 12 bases of the junction left unmatched. Germline V gene sequence: CDR1 GTSNPN, CDR2 SVGIG (reference sequence). The CDR3 consists of 13 residues. Here the CDR3 reads CAWRTTGGVVQYF. The CDR3 bases are TGTGCCTGGCGAACTACCGGGGGGGTAGTCCAGTACTTC.

This clonotype was detected ten times or more. The V gene is TRBV7-2, the J gene TRBJ2-7; TRBD2 matches 8 bases. Trimming removed 4 bases from V and 3 bases from J; junction bases left unmatched: 8. This CDR3 is 15 amino acids long. Looked up from germline, CDR1 is SGHTA and CDR2 is FQGNSA. The CDR3 sequence is CASSSGGTSLYEQYF. CDR3 nucleotide sequence: TGTGCCAGCAGCTCGGGCGGGACTAGTCTCTACGAGCAGTACTTC.

J is TRBJ2-6 and V is TRBV7-2; possibly TRBD1 or TRBD2 for D (6 bases each). CDR1 is SGHTA and CDR2 is FQGNSA in the germline V gene. The CDR3 sequence is 15 residues long. The V gene lost 3 bases and the J gene lost 4 bases, with 10 bases spanning the gap. Written as DNA, the CDR3 is TGTGCCAGCAGCTTTGGGGGGCCCGGGGCCAACGTCCTGACTTTC. Protein sequence: CASSFGGPGANVLTF. Full variable domain (remainder filled in from reference TRBV7-2 and TRBJ2-6): GAGVSQSPSNKVTEKGKDVELRCDPISGHTALYWYRQSLGQGLEFLIYFQGNSAPDKSGLPSDRFSAERTGGSVSTLTIQRTQQEDSAVYLCASSFGGPGANVLTFGAGSRLTVL.

The chain links TRBV20-1 to TRBJ2-2, with D perhaps matching TRBD1 (5 bases). This CDR3 has 14 amino acids. The V gene lost 3 bases and the J gene lost 6 bases, with 14 bases spanning the gap. The germline V gene encodes CDR1 DFQATT and CDR2 SNEGSKA (reference sequence). The CDR3 sequence: CSARIRVYAGELFF. CDR3 coding DNA: TGCAGTGCTAGGATCAGGGTTTACGCCGGGGAGCTGTTTTTT.